Listed here are 10 T cell receptor beta chains from one sample, sequenced in a study of early T cells in non-severe SARS-CoV-2 infection. TCRdb used MiXCR to reprocess the 5' RACE reads, holding one entry per CDR3 protein. The data hold tens of thousands of distinct CDR3 sequences, with around a tenth observed a single time. The material sequenced was whole blood, taken at baseline. The receptor source for this set is an adult who was a healthcare worker with PCR-confirmed SARS-CoV-2 infection or an uninfected control (not recorded which).

Many counts were recorded for this clonotype. The chain combines TRBV20-1 with TRBJ1-5, with D unclear. V gave up 0 bases and J gave up 6 bases, with 12 bases separating them. CDR3 length equals 14 residues. CDR1 and CDR2 from the germline V gene are DFQATT and SNEGSKA (reference sequence). DNA of the CDR3: TGCAGTGCTAGAGATATGTCCGGAGGTCAGCCCCAGCATTTT. As protein: CSARDMSGGQPQHF.

The chain recombines TRBV29-1 with TRBJ2-6; D ambiguous. CDR3 length: 14 residues. From germline, CDR1 is SQVTM and CDR2 ANQGSEA. V lost 1 base, J lost 1 base, and 5 bases lay in between. CDR3 sequence (DNA): TGCAGCGTTGAAGGAGAATCTGGGGCCAACGTCCTGACTTTC. It specifies CSVEGESGANVLTF.

This chain connects TRBV6-5 to TRBJ2-7, with 8 bases fitting TRBD2. The CDR3 is 15 residues long. Germline V CDR1 and CDR2: MNHEY, SVGAGI. V was pared by 7 bases and J by 6 bases, with 14 bases of the junction left unmatched. CDR3 sequence: CASTFTHGTSTEQYF. CDR3 nucleotides: TGTGCCAGCACCTTTACTCACGGGACTAGTACCGAGCAGTACTTC.

V is TRBV6-6 and J is TRBJ1-6; weak D call: TRBD1 (5 bases). The CDR3 is 14 amino acids. The ends were cut back, 4 bases at V and 10 bases at J, with 14 bases in the middle. CDR1 is MNHNY, CDR2 SVGAGI, per germline (reference sequence). The CDR3: CASSFRAERSPLHF. The CDR3 DNA reads TGTGCCAGCAGTTTCAGGGCAGAAAGATCACCCCTCCACTTT.

There are a few counts of this clonotype. The V gene is TRBV2, the J gene TRBJ2-2; D gene ambiguous. This CDR3 contains 12 residues. V gave up 5 bases and J gave up 3 bases, with 4 bases separating them. CDR1 is SNHLY, CDR2 FYNNEI, per germline. CDR3 nucleotide sequence: TGTGCCAGCAGTCCTGACACCGGGGAGCTGTTTTTT. Translation gives CASSPDTGELFF.

This clonotype was detected many times. The rearrangement uses TRBV7-9 and TRBJ2-6; D is perhaps TRBD2 (6 bases). The CDR3 sequence is 15 residues long. Trimming took off 5 bases at V and 2 bases at J, with 10 bases between the two ends. Germline loops: CDR1 SEHNR, CDR2 FQNEAQ (reference sequence). The CDR3 sequence: CASSGTAAGANVLTF. CDR3 DNA: TGTGCCAGCAGCGGGACTGCCGCTGGGGCCAACGTCCTGACTTTC.

This clonotype was observed a handful of times. This chain connects TRBV7-2 to TRBJ2-5, with D perhaps given as TRBD1 or TRBD2 (5 bases each). The germline gives CDR1 SGHTA, CDR2 FQGNSA. CDR3 length: 14 amino acids. Trimming removed 6 bases at V and 7 bases at J, with 18 bases between. The CDR3 region is CASSFGAIRGTQYF. For the CDR3, the DNA is TGTGCCAGCAGTTTTGGGGCTATCCGGGGGACCCAGTACTTC.

This clonotype was observed at least ten times. V is TRBV7-9 and J is TRBJ2-1; TRBD2 aligns across 10 bases. The CDR3 is 14 amino acids. Germline lookup yields CDR1 SEHNR and CDR2 FQNEAQ (reference sequence). Trimming took 2 bases from V and 9 from J; bases not matched to a gene: 4. The CDR3 loop is CASSLPSGRSEQFF. The CDR3 DNA follows: TGTGCCAGCAGCTTACCTAGCGGGAGATCTGAGCAGTTCTTC.

This clonotype was detected a few times. The chain links TRBV20-1 to TRBJ2-3; 11 bases map to TRBD2. CDR1 DFQATT and CDR2 SNEGSKA come from the germline V gene (reference sequence). V shed 6 bases, J shed 0 bases, and the junction held 8 bases outside the gene matches. This CDR3 contains 16 residues. The CDR3 coding sequence is TGCAGTGCCACGGGACTAGCGGTGAGAAGCACAGATACGCAGTATTTT. The encoded protein is CSATGLAVRSTDTQYF.

This chain uses TRBV21-1 with TRBJ2-7; the listed D gene, TRBD1, was not tested against the DNA. TRBV21-1 counts as a pseudogene. The CDR3 spans 15 residues. The CDR3 DNA reads as TGTGCCAGCAGCTCTGGGACAGGGGGCCACTACGAGCAGTACTTC. Translated: CASSSGTGGHYEQYF.